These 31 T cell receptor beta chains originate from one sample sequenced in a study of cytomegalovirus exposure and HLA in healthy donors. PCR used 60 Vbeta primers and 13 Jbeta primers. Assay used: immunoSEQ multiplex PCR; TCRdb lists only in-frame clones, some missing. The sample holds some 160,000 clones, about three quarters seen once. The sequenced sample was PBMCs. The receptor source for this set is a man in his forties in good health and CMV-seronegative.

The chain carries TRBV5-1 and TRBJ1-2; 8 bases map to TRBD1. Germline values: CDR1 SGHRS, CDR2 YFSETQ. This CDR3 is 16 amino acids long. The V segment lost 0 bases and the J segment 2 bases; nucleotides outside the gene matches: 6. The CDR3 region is CASSLGTGNSNYGYTF. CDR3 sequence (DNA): TGCGCCAGCAGCTTGGGGACAGGGAACTCGAACTATGGCTACACCTTC.

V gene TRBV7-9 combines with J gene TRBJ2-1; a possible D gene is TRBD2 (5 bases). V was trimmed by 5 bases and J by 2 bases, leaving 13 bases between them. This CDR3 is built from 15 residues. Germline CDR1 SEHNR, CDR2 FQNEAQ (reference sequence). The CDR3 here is CASSPPGGAYNEQFF. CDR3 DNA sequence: TGTGCCAGCAGCCCCCCTGGAGGCGCCTACAATGAGCAGTTCTTC.

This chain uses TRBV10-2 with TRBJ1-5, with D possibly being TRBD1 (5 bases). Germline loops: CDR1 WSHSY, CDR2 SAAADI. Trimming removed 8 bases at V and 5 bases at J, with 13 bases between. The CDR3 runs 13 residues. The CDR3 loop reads CASSWGGDQPQHF. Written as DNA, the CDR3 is TGCGCCAGCTCTTGGGGGGGAGATCAGCCCCAGCATTTT.

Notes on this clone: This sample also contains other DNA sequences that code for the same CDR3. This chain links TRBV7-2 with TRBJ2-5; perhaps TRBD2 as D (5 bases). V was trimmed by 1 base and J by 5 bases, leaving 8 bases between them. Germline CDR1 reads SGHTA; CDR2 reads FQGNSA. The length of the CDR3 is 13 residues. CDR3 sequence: CASSLEGGETQYF. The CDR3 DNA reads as TGTGCCAGCAGCTTAGAGGGCGGGGAGACCCAGTACTTC.

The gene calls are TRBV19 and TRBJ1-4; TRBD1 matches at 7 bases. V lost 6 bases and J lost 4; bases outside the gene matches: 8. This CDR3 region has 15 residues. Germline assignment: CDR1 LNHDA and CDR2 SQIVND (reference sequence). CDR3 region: CASRDRAPGNEKLFF. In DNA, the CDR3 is TGTGCCAGTAGAGACAGGGCCCCTGGTAATGAAAAACTGTTTTTT.

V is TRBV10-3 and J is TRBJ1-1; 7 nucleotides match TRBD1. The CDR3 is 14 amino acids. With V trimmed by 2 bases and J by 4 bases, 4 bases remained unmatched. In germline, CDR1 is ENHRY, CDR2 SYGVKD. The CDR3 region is CAISEQGGSTEAFF. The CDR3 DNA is TGTGCCATCAGTGAGCAGGGGGGCAGCACTGAAGCTTTCTTT.

CDR3 nucleotide sequence: TGTGCCAGCTCACCACCAACAGGGGGCTCCTCTGGGGCCAACGTCCTGACTTTC. Translated: CASSPPTGGSSGANVLTF. The chain employs TRBV18 and TRBJ2-6, with 9 bases lining up with TRBD1. The CDR3 is 18 residues long. V lost 0 bases, J lost 0 bases, and 3 bases stayed unmatched. Germline values: CDR1 KGHSH, CDR2 LQKENI.

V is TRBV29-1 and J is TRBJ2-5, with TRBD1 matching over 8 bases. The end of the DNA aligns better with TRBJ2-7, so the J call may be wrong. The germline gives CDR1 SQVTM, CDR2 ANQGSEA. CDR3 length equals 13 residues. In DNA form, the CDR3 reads TGCAGCGGTGCTGGGACAGGAGCTTACGAGCAGTACTTC. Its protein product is CSGAGTGAYEQYF.

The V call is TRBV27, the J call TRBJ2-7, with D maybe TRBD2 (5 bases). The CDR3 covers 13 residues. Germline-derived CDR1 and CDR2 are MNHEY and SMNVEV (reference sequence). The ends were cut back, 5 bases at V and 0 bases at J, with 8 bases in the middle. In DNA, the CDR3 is TGTGCCAGCAGTATCGACTACTCCTACGAGCAGTACTTC. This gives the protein CASSIDYSYEQYF.

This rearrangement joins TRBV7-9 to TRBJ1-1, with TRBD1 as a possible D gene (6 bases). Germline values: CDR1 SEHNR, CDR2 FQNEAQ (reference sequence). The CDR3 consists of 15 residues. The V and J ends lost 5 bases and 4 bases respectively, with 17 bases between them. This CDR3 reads CASSRRDIISTEAFF. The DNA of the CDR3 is TGTGCCAGCAGCCGACGGGACATTATCTCCACTGAAGCTTTCTTT.

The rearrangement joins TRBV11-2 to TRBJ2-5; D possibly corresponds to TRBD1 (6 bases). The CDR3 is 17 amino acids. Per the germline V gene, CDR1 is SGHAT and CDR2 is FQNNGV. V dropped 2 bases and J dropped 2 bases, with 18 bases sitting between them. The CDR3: CASSLNGWQGRQETQYF. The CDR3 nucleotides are TGTGCCAGCAGCTTAAATGGGTGGCAGGGGCGGCAAGAGACCCAGTACTTC.

The CDR3 DNA reads TGCGCCAGCAGCTTGGAGGAGGGTTGGAAGTATAATTCACCCCTCCACTTT. Its protein product is CASSLEEGWKYNSPLHF. The rearrangement uses TRBV5-1 and TRBJ1-6; D unresolved. The germline V and J ends were trimmed by 0 bases and 4 bases, with 14 bases remaining between them. CDR3 length: 17 amino acids. Germline V gene sequence: CDR1 SGHRS, CDR2 YFSETQ.

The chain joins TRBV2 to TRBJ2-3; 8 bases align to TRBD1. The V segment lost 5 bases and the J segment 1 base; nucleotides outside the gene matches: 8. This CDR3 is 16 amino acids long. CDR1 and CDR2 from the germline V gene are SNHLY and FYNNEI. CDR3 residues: CASSPTWTGRTDTQYF. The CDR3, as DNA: TGTGCCAGCAGTCCCACTTGGACAGGGCGCACAGATACGCAGTATTTT.

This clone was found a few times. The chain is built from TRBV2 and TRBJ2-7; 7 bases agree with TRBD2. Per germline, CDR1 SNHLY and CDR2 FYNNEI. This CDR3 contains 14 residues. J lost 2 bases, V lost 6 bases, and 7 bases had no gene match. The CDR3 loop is CASRVLANTYEQYF. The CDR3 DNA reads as TGTGCCAGCAGAGTACTAGCGAACACCTACGAGCAGTACTTC.

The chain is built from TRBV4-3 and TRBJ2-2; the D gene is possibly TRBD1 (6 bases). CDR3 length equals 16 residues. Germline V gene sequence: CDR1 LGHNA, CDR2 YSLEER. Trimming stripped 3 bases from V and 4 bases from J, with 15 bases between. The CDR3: CASSQRITGTTGELFF. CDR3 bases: TGCGCCAGCAGCCAGCGCATAACAGGGACCACCGGGGAGCTGTTTTTT.

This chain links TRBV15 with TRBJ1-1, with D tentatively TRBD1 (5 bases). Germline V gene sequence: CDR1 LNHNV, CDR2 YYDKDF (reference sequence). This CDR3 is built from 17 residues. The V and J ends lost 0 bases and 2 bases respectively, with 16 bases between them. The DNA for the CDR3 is TGTGCCACCAGCAGAGATAGGGGCCCCCGAGGAAACACTGAAGCTTTCTTT. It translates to CATSRDRGPRGNTEAFF.

CDR3 sequence: CAWRAGTGRHEQYF. As DNA, the CDR3 is TGTGCCTGGAGAGCTGGGACAGGGCGCCACGAGCAGTACTTC. V gene TRBV30 combines with J gene TRBJ2-7, with TRBD1 matching over 9 bases. Germline CDR1 and CDR2: GTSNPN and SVGIG (reference sequence). Unmatched junction bases numbered 8, after V lost 3 bases and J lost 5 bases. This CDR3 has 14 residues. The full variable domain, rest sourced from reference TRBV30 and TRBJ2-7, is SQTIHQWPATLVQPVGSPLSLECTVEGTSNPNLYWYRQAAGRGLQLLFYSVGIGQISSEVPQNLSASRPQDRQFILSSKKLLLSDSGFYLCAWRAGTGRHEQYFGPGTRLTVT.

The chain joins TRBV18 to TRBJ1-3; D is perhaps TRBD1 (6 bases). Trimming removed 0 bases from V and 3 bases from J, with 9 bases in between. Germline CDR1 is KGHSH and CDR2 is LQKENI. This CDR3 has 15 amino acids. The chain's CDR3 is CASSPPRQVGNTIYF. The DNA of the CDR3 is TGTGCCAGCTCACCACCGCGACAGGTTGGAAACACCATATATTTT. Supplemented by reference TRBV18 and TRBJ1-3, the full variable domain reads NAGVMQNPRHLVRRRGQEARLRCSPMKGHSHVYWYRQLPEEGLKFMVYLQKENIIDESGMPKERFSAEFPKEGPSILRIQQVVRGDSAAYFCASSPPRQVGNTIYFGEGSWLTVV.

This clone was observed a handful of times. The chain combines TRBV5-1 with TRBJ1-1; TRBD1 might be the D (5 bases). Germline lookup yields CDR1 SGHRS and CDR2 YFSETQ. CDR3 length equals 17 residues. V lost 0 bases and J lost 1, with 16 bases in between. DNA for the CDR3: TGCGCCAGCAGCTTGGCCGGGGGGGAGGGCCCGAACACTGAAGCTTTCTTT. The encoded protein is CASSLAGGEGPNTEAFF.

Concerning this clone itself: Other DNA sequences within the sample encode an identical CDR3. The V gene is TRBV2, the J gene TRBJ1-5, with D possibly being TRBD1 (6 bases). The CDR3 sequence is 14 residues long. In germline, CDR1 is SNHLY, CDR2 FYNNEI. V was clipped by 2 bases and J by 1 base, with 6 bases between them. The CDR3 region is CASSEQGSNQPQHF. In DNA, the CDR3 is TGTGCCAGCAGTGAACAGGGGAGCAATCAGCCCCAGCATTTT.

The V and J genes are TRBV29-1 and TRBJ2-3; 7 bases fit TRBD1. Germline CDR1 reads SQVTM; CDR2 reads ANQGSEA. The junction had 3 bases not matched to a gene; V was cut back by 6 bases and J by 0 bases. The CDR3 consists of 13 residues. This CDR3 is CSVRDSSTDTQYF. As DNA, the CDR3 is TGCAGCGTCCGGGACAGCAGCACAGATACGCAGTATTTT.

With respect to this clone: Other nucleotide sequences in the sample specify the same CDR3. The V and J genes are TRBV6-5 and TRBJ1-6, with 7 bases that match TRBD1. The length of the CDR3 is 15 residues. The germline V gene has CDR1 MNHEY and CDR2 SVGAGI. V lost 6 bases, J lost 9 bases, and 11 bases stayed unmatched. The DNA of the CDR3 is TGTGCCAGCAGCAGATGGAGGGACAGCCCTTCACCCCTCCACTTT. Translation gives CASSRWRDSPSPLHF.

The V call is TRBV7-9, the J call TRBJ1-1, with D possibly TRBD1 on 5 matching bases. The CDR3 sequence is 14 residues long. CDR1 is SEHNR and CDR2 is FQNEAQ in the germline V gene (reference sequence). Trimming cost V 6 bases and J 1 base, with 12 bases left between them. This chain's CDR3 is CASRKTDQNTEAFF. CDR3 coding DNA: TGTGCCAGCAGAAAGACAGATCAGAACACTGAAGCTTTCTTT.

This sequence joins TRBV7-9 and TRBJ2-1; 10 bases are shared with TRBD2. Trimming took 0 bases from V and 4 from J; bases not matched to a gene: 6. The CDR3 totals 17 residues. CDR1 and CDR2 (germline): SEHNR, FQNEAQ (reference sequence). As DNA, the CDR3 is TGTGCCAGCAGCTTAGCGTCTAGCGGGGGTCTATACAATGAGCAGTTCTTC. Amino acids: CASSLASSGGLYNEQFF.

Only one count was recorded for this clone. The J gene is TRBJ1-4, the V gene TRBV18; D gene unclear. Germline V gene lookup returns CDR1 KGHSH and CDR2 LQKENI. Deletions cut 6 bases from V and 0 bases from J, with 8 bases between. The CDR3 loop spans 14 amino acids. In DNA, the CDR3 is TGTGCCAGCTCGCCCATAGCAACTAATGAAAAACTGTTTTTT. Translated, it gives CASSPIATNEKLFF.

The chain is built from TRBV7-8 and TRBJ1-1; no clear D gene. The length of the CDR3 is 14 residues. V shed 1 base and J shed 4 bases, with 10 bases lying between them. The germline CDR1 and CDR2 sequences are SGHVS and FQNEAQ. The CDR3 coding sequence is TGTGCCAGCAGCTTAGGGAGTAGAGTCACTGAAGCTTTCTTT. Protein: CASSLGSRVTEAFF.

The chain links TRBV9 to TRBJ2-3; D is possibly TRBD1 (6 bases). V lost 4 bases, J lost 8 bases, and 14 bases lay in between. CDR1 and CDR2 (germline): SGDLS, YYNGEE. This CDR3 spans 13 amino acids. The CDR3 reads CASSPRQDGTQYF. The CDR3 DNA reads TGTGCCAGCAGCCCGCGACAGGACGGTACGCAGTATTTT.

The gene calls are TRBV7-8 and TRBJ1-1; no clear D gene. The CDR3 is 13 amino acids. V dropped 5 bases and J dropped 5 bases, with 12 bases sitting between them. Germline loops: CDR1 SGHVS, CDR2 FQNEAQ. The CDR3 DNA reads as TGTGCCAGCAGCCCGAACGGGATGACTGAAGCTTTCTTT. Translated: CASSPNGMTEAFF.

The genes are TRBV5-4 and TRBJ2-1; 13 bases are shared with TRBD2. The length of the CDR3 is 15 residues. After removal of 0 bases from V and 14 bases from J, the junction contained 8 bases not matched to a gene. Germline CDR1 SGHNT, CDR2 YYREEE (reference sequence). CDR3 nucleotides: TGTGCCAGCAGCTTGGGACTAGCGGGAGGTGGTAAGGAGTTCTTC. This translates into CASSLGLAGGGKEFF.

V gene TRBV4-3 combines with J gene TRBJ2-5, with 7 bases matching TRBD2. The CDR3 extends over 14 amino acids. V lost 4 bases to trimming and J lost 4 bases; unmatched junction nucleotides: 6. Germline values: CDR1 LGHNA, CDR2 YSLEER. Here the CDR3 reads CASSRGGAGETQYF. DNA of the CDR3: TGCGCCAGCAGCCGCGGGGGAGCGGGAGAGACCCAGTACTTC.

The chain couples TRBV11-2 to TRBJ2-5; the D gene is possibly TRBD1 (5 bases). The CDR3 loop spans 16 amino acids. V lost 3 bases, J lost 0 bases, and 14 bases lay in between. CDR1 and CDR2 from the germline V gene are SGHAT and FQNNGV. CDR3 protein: CASSLGRRFNQETQYF. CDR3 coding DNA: TGTGCCAGCAGCTTGGGGCGTCGGTTTAACCAAGAGACCCAGTACTTC.